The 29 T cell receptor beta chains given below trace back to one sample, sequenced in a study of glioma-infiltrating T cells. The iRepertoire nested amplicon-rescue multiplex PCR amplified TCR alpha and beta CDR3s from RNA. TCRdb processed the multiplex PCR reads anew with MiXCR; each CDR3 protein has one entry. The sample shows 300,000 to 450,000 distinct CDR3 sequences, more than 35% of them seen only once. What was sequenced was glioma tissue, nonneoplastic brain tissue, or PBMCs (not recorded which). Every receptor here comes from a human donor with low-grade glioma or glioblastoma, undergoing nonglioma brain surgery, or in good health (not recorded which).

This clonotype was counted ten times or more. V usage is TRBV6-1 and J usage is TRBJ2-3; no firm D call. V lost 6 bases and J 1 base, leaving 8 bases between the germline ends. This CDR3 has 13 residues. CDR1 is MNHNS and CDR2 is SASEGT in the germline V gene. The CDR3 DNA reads TGTGCCAGCAGGGAGAAGGGCACAGATACGCAGTATTTT. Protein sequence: CASREKGTDTQYF.

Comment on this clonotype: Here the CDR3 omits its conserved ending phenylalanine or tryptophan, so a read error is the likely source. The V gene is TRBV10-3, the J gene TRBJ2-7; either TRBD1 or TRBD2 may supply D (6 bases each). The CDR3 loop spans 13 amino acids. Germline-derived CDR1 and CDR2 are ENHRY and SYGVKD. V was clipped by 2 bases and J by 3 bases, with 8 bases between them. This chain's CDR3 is CAISEEGGYEQYS. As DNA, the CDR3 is TGTGCCATCAGTGAGGAGGGGGGCTACGAGCAGTACTCC.

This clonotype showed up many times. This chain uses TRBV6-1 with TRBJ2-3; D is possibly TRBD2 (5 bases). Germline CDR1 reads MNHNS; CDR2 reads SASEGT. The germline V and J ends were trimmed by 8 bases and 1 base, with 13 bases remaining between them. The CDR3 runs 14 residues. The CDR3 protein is CASARAGRTDTQYF. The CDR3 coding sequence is TGTGCCAGCGCGAGGGCGGGCCGCACAGATACGCAGTATTTT.

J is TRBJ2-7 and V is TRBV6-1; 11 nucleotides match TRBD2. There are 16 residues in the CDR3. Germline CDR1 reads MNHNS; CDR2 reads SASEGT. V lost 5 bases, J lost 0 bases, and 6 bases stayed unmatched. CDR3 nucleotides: TGTGCCAGCAGTCACGGACTAGCGGGTTCCTCCTACGAGCAGTACTTC. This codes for CASSHGLAGSSYEQYF.

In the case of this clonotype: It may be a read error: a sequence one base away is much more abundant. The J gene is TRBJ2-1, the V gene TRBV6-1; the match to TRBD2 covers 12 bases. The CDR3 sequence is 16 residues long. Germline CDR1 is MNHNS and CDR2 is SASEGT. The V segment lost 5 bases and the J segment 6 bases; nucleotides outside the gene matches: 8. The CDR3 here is CASSTPTSGRSNEQFF. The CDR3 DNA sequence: TGTGCCAGCAGTACGCCCACTAGCGGGAGGTCCAATGAGCAGTTCTTC.

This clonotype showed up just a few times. CDR3 bases: TGTGCCAGCAGCTTAGTACCATATAGAGGCTACACCTTC. Its translation: CASSLVPYRGYTF. The J gene is TRBJ1-2, the V gene TRBV7-2; D remains unclear. Between the trimmed V and J ends, which lost 1 base and 8 bases, there was a span of 11 bases. Per germline, CDR1 SGHTA and CDR2 FQGNSA. The CDR3 spans 13 residues.

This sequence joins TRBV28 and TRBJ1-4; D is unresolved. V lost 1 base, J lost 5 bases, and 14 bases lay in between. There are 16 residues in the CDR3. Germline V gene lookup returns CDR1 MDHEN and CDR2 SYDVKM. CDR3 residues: CASSLSPTRANEKLFF. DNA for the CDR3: TGTGCCAGCAGTTTATCCCCGACAAGGGCAAATGAAAAACTGTTTTTT.

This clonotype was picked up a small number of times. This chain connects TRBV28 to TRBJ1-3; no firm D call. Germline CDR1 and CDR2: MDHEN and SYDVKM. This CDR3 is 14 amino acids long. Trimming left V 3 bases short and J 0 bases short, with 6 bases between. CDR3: CASSLVRSGNTIYF. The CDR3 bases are TGTGCCAGCAGTTTGGTCCGCTCTGGAAACACCATATATTTT. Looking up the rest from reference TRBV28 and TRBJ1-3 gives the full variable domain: DVKVTQSSRYLVKRTGEKVFLECVQDMDHENMFWYRQDPGLGLRLIYFSYDVKMKEKGDIPEGYSVSREKKERFSLILESASTNQTSMYLCASSLVRSGNTIYFGEGSWLTVV.

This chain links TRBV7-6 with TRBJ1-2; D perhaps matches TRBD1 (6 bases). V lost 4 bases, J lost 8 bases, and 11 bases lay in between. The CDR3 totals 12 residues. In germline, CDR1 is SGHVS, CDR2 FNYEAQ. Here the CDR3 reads CASSSRGGGYTF. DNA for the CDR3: TGTGCCAGCAGCTCCAGGGGTGGAGGCTACACCTTC.

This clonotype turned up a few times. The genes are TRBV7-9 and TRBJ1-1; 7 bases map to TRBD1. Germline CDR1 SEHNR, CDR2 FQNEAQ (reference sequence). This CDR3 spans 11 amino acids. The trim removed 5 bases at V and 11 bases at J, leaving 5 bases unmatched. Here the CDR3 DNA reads TGTGCCAGCAGCATAACAGGGGAGGCTTTCTTT. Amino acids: CASSITGEAFF. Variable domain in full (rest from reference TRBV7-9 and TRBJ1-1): DTGVSQNPRHKITKRGQNVTFRCDPISEHNRLYWYRQTLGQGPEFLTYFQNEAQLEKSRLLSDRFSAERPKGSFSTLEIQRTEQGDSAMYLCASSITGEAFFGQGTRLTVV.

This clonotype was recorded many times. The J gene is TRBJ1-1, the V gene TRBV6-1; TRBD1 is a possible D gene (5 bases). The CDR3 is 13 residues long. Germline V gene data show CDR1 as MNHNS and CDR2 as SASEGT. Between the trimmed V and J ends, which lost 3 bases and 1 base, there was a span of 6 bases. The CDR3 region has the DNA TGTGCCAGCAGTGAGACAGCGAACACTGAAGCTTTCTTT. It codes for CASSETANTEAFF.

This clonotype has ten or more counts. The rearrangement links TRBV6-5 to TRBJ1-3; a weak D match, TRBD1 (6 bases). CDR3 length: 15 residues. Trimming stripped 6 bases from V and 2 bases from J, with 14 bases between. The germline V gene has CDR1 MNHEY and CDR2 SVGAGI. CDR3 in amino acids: CASSTGNIPGNTIYF. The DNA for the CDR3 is TGTGCCAGCAGCACAGGGAATATCCCTGGAAACACCATATATTTT.

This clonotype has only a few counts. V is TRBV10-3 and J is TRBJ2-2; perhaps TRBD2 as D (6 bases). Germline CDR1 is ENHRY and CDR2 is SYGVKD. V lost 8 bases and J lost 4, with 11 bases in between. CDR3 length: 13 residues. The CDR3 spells CAISLARTGELFF. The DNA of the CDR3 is TGTGCCATCTCACTAGCCCGCACCGGGGAGCTGTTTTTT.

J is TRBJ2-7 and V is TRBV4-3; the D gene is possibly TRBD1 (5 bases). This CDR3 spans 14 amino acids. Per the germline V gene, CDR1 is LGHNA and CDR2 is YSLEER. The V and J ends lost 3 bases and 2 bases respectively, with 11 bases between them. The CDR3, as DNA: TGCGCCAGCAGCCACAAAGACAGTCCCTACGAGCAGTACTTC. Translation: CASSHKDSPYEQYF.

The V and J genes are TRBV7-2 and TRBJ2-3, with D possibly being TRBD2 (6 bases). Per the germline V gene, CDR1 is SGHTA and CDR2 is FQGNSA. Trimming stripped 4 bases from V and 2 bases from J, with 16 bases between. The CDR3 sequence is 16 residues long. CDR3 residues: CASSSDLAGNTDTQYF. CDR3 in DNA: TGTGCCAGCAGCTCCGATCTTGCGGGAAACACAGATACGCAGTATTTT.

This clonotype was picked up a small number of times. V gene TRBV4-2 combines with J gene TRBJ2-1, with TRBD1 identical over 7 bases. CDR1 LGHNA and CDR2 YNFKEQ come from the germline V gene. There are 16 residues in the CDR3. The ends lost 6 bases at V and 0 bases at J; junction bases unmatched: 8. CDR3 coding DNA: TGTGCCAGCAGTTTCCCCAGACAGGGCTCCTACAATGAGCAGTTCTTC. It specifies CASSFPRQGSYNEQFF.

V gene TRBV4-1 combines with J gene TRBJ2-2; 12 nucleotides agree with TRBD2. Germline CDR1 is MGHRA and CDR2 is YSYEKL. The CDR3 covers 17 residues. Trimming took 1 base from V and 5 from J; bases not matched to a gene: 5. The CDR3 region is CASSQAPLAGGTGELFF. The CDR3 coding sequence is TGCGCCAGCAGCCAAGCCCCCCTAGCGGGAGGGACCGGGGAGCTGTTTTTT.

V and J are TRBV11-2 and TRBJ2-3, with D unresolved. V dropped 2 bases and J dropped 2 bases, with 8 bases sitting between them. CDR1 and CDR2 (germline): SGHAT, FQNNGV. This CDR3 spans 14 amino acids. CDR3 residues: CASSLNTYTDTQYF. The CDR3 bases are TGTGCCAGCAGCTTAAATACCTACACAGATACGCAGTATTTT.

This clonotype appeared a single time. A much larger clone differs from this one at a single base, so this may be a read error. The CDR3 protein is CSATGQNNEAFF. The CDR3 bases are TGCAGTGCTACGGGACAGAACAATGAAGCTTTCTTT. This chain uses TRBV20-1 with TRBJ1-1, with 7 bases lining up with TRBD1. This CDR3 has 12 amino acids. Germline V gene sequence: CDR1 DFQATT, CDR2 SNEGSKA (reference sequence).

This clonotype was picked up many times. This CDR3 is CASSTSGRTGYNEQFF. In nucleotides, the CDR3 is TGTGCCAGCAGTACGAGCGGGAGAACTGGGTACAATGAGCAGTTCTTC. The chain has TRBV6-9 and TRBJ2-1; 8 bases fit TRBD2. The CDR3 has 16 amino acids. The germline V gene has CDR1 MNHGY and CDR2 SVAAGI. Losses at the gene ends were 5 bases for V and 4 bases for J; bases not matched to a gene: 10.

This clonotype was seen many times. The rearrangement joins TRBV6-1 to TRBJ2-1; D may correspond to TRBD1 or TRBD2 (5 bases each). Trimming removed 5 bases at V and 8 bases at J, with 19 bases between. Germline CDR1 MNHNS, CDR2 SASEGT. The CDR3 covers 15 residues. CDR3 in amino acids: CASSPSGTPLYEQFF. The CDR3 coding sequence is TGTGCCAGCAGTCCTTCCGGGACCCCACTATATGAGCAGTTCTTC.

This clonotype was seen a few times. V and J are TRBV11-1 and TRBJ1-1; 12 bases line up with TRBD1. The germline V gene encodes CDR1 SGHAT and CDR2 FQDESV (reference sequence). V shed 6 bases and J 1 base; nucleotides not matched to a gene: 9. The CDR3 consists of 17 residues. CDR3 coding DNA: TGTGCCAGCAGACCGGGACAGGGGGCCGGGAGGAACACTGAAGCTTTCTTT. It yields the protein CASRPGQGAGRNTEAFF.

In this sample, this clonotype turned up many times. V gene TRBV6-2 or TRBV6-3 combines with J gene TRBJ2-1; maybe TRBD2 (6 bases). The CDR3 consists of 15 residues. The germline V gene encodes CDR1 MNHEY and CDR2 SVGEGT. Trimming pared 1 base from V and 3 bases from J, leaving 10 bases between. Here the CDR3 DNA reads TGTGCCAGCAGTTACTTAGGGGACTTCTACAATGAGCAGTTCTTC. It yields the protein CASSYLGDFYNEQFF.

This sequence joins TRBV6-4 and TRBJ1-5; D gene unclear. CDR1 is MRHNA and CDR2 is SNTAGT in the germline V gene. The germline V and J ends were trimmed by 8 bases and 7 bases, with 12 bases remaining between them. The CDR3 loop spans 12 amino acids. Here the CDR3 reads CASGPPPQPQHF. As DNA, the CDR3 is TGTGCCAGCGGTCCCCCCCCCCAGCCCCAGCATTTT.

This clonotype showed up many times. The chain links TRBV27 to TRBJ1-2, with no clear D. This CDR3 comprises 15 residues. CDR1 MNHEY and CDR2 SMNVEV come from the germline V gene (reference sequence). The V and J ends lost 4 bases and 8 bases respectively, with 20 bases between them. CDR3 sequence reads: CASSSSIQVTRGYTF. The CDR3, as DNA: TGTGCCAGCAGTTCTAGTATTCAGGTGACGCGGGGCTACACCTTC.

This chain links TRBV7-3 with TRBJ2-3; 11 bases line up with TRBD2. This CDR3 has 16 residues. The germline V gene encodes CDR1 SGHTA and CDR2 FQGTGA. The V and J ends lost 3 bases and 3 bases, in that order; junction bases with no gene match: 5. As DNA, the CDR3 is TGTGCCAGCAGCTTTACCGGGACTAGCGGAACAGATACGCAGTATTTT. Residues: CASSFTGTSGTDTQYF.

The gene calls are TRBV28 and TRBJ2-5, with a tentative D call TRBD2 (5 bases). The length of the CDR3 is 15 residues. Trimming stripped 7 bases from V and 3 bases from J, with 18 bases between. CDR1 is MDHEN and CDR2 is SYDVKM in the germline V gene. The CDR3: CASKLRTWNKETQYF. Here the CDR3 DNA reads TGTGCCAGCAAATTAAGGACTTGGAATAAAGAGACCCAGTACTTC.

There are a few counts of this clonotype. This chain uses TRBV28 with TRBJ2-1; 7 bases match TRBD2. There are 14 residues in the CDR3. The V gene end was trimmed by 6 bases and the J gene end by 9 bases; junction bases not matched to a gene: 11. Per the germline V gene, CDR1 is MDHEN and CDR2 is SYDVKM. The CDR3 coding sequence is TGTGCCAGCAGCAACCCCCCGGGCGGGGGTGAGCAGTTCTTC. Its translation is CASSNPPGGGEQFF.

The CDR3 DNA is TGTGCCAGCAGCTTAGGACTAGCGGGAGGCGAGCAGTACTTC. This gives the protein CASSLGLAGGEQYF. The chain is built from TRBV5-4 and TRBJ2-7, with 14 positions matching TRBD2. CDR1 SGHNT and CDR2 YYREEE come from the germline V gene (reference sequence). This CDR3 is 14 amino acids long. J was trimmed by 6 bases and V by 2 bases; bases with no gene match: 1.